Listed here are 8 T cell receptor beta chains from one sample, sequenced in a study of T-cell memory formation after mild COVID-19. Using its own MiXCR run on the 5' RACE reads, TCRdb lists one record per CDR3 protein. The sample carries about 110,000 distinct CDR3 sequences, 15% to 20% recorded once. Input material: PBMCs or a T cell subset sorted from them (not recorded which). These receptors all stem from a man in his late teens or twenties who had mild COVID-19 (a few samples of this study predate the infection). Cell type and time point are not known.

The rearrangement joins TRBV7-9 to TRBJ2-5; 7 bases are a match to TRBD1. The CDR3 spans 16 residues. Germline trimming cut 5 bases from V and 1 base from J; bases unmatched to any gene: 10. CDR1 is SEHNR, CDR2 FQNEAQ, per germline (reference sequence). In DNA form, the CDR3 reads TGTGCCAGCAGCGCAGACAGGGAAGGCTCCCAAGAGACCCAGTACTTC. This gives the protein CASSADREGSQETQYF.

The rearrangement uses TRBV7-2 and TRBJ1-2; 10 nucleotides align to TRBD1. The CDR3 totals 15 residues. V lost 5 bases, J lost 3 bases, and 6 bases stayed unmatched. The V gene's germline CDR1 is SGHTA and CDR2 FQGNSA. The CDR3 coding sequence is TGTGCCAGCAGCGAAGCGACAGGGGGCGACTATGGCTACACCTTC. Protein product: CASSEATGGDYGYTF. The variable domain in full, completed from reference TRBV7-2 and TRBJ1-2, reads GAGVSQSPSNKVTEKGKDVELRCDPISGHTALYWYRQSLGQGLEFLIYFQGNSAPDKSGLPSDRFSAERTGGSVSTLTIQRTQQEDSAVYLCASSEATGGDYGYTFGSGTRLTVV.

In its sample, this clonotype was seen a few times. The V gene is TRBV4-3, the J gene TRBJ1-1; D call uncertain. The CDR3 has 13 residues. With 8 bases removed from V and 6 bases from J, the gap between germline ends came to 16 bases. The germline V gene encodes CDR1 LGHNA and CDR2 YSLEER. The CDR3 sequence is CASSLGVGAEAFF. The CDR3, as DNA: TGCGCCAGCTCGTTGGGTGTCGGCGCTGAAGCTTTCTTT.

This clonotype was seen repeatedly, ten times or more. The gene calls are TRBV5-5 and TRBJ2-1, with 11 bases identical to TRBD2. Germline-derived CDR1 and CDR2 are SGHKS and YYEKEE (reference sequence). The CDR3 spans 14 residues. Losses at the gene ends were 2 bases for V and 10 bases for J; bases not matched to a gene: 5. CDR3 sequence (DNA): TGTGCCAGCAGCTTACTAGCGGGGGAATTCGAGCAGTTCTTC. Protein: CASSLLAGEFEQFF.

This chain uses TRBV20-1 with TRBJ1-2; the D is unclear. V lost 1 base and J 8 bases, leaving 11 bases between the germline ends. Germline lookup yields CDR1 DFQATT and CDR2 SNEGSKA (reference sequence). The CDR3 extends over 12 amino acids. CDR3 region: CSARVTSGGYTF. CDR3 nucleotides: TGCAGTGCTAGAGTAACCTCGGGCGGCTACACCTTC.

This clonotype has more than one count but fewer than ten. V gene TRBV4-1 combines with J gene TRBJ2-5; D remains ambiguous. This CDR3 region has 15 residues. The germline CDR1 and CDR2 sequences are MGHRA and YSYEKL. The V end lost 1 base, the J end lost 5 bases, and 14 bases lay between the germline ends. The CDR3 DNA is TGCGCCAGCAGCCAAGCCCCGCTACCTTGGGAGACCCAGTACTTC. Protein sequence: CASSQAPLPWETQYF.

The rearrangement joins TRBV10-3 to TRBJ1-5; D not resolved. The CDR3 runs 14 residues. Germline V gene lookup returns CDR1 ENHRY and CDR2 SYGVKD. V was shortened by 0 bases and J by 5 bases, with 8 bases between the two germline ends. The CDR3 DNA is TGTGCCATCAGTGAGTCTGGAATTTATCAGCCCCAGCATTTT. Translated: CAISESGIYQPQHF.

V gene TRBV2 combines with J gene TRBJ2-2; D remains ambiguous. The CDR3 totals 13 residues. Trimming shortened V by 2 bases and J by 2 bases, and 3 bases separated the two germline ends. Germline CDR1 SNHLY, CDR2 FYNNEI. CDR3 bases: TGTGCCAGCAGTGAAAGCAACACCGGGGAGCTGTTTTTT. As protein: CASSESNTGELFF.